This T cell receptor (beta chain) was sequenced for a study of neoadjuvant nivolumab and ipilimumab in lung cancer. CDR1 and CDR2 from the germline V gene are SNHLY and FYNNEI. This CDR3 has 13 amino acids. V was shortened by 5 bases and J by 4 bases, with 11 bases between the two germline ends. Study-wide results and caveats: TCR clonality did not significantly correlate with pathologic tumor regression. From pretherapy to surgery, tumor richness and clonality rose with dual therapy. Pretherapy blood TCR richness correlated positively with resected tumor richness.

As concerns this clone: Its antigen remains unidentified.

Profiling relied on immunoSEQ multiplex PCR, and the TCRdb table lists in-frame clones only, not all of them. The sample records some 38,000 clones, 75% to 90% being singletons. The chain recombines TRBV2 with TRBJ1-2; a possible D gene is TRBD1 (5 bases). This material consisted of peripheral blood, taken before neoadjuvant nivolumab, alone or with ipilimumab. The sequence came from an adult with non-small cell lung cancer. This CDR3 is CASSRGESYGYTF. For the CDR3, the DNA is TGTGCCAGCAGTAGGGGAGAATCCTATGGCTACACCTTC.